Listed here are 8 T cell receptor beta chains from one sample, sequenced in a study of blood T cell repertoires in COVID-19. This table comes from immunoSEQ multiplex PCR, and its TCRdb copy is limited to in-frame clones, with some not included. The table has a few hundred thousand clones, around 83% seen once. Sequenced material: PBMCs or T cells enriched from blood (not recorded which). The receptors were sampled from a woman aged 45-65 years who had recovered from COVID-19.

The chain has TRBV19 and TRBJ2-7; 9 nucleotides line up with TRBD2. This CDR3 comprises 15 residues. Losses at the gene ends were 3 bases for V and 3 bases for J; bases not matched to a gene: 6. CDR1 is LNHDA, CDR2 SQIVND, per germline (reference sequence). CDR3 amino acids: CASSMRGGQRYEQYF. CDR3 nucleotide sequence: TGTGCCAGTAGTATGCGGGGGGGGCAGCGCTACGAGCAGTACTTC.

This clone was seen more than once but under ten times. V and J are TRBV9 and TRBJ2-1; D may be TRBD2 (7 bases). The germline V gene has CDR1 SGDLS and CDR2 YYNGEE. V lost 0 bases to trimming and J lost 4 bases, with 14 bases between them. CDR3 length: 16 residues. The CDR3 region is CASSVAGQRGYNEQFF. The CDR3 DNA reads as TGTGCCAGCAGCGTAGCTGGACAGCGGGGTTACAATGAGCAGTTCTTC.

This clone came up a few times. This chain joins TRBV27 and TRBJ2-3; D is perhaps TRBD2 (5 bases). CDR1 is MNHEY, CDR2 SMNVEV, per germline (reference sequence). Trimming cost V 5 bases and J 3 bases, with 15 bases left between them. The CDR3 covers 15 residues. The CDR3 region has the DNA TGTGCCAGCAGTCCCTCTAGCTTTTCGACAGATACGCAGTATTTT. This gives the protein CASSPSSFSTDTQYF.

This chain links TRBV6-4 with TRBJ2-3, with D possibly matching TRBD1 (6 bases). This CDR3 is built from 15 residues. The V and J ends lost 5 bases and 2 bases respectively, with 14 bases between them. Germline CDR1 reads MRHNA; CDR2 reads SNTAGT. CDR3 region: CASSIDRTFTDTQYF. The CDR3 bases are TGTGCCAGCAGTATTGACAGGACCTTCACAGATACGCAGTATTTT.

J is TRBJ1-1 and V is TRBV6-5; D uncertain. CDR1 is MNHEY, CDR2 SVGAGI, per germline. Between the trimmed V and J ends, which lost 2 bases and 5 bases, there was a span of 12 bases. The CDR3 covers 14 residues. The CDR3 loop reads CASSYAAPGTEAFF. The CDR3 nucleotides read TGTGCCAGCAGTTACGCGGCCCCGGGGACTGAAGCTTTCTTT.

In regard to this clone: The sample carries other DNA sequences with the same CDR3. The CDR3, as DNA: TGTGCCTGGAGGGACAGCTACGAGCAGTACTTC. Its protein is CAWRDSYEQYF. The J gene is TRBJ2-7, the V gene TRBV30, with D possibly matching TRBD1 (6 bases). This CDR3 is built from 11 residues. Per germline, CDR1 GTSNPN and CDR2 SVGIG (reference sequence). The ends were cut back, 3 bases at V and 3 bases at J, with 6 bases in the middle.

The gene calls are TRBV6-1 and TRBJ1-6; 8 bases match TRBD1. The CDR3 has 17 residues. Germline V lookup: CDR1 MNHNS, CDR2 SASEGT. The V gene end was trimmed by 4 bases and the J gene end by 6 bases; junction bases not matched to a gene: 11. CDR3 loop: CASSGTGTTGGNSPLHF. The CDR3 nucleotides read TGTGCCAGCAGTGGGACAGGGACCACCGGGGGTAATTCACCCCTCCACTTT.

The chain couples TRBV6-5 to TRBJ1-2; 10 nucleotides line up with TRBD1. V was clipped by 5 bases and J by 5 bases; unmatched bases: 8. This CDR3 is 15 amino acids long. Germline CDR1 reads MNHEY; CDR2 reads SVGAGI. CDR3 loop: CASSKGQGFGYGYTF. In DNA form, the CDR3 reads TGTGCCAGCAGTAAGGGACAGGGGTTCGGTTATGGCTACACCTTC.